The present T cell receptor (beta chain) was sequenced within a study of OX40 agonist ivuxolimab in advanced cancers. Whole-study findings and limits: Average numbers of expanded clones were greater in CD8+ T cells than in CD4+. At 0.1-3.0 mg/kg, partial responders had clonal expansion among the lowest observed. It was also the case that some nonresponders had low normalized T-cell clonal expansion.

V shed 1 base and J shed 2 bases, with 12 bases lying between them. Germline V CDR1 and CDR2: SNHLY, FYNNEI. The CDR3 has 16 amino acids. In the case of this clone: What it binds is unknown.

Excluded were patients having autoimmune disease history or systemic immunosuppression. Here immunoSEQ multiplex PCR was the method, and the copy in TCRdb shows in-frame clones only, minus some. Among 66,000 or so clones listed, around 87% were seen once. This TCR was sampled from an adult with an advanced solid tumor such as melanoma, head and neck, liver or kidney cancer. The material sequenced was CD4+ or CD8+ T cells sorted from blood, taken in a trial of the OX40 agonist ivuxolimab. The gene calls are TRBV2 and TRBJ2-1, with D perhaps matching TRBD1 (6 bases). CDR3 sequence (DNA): TGTGCCAGCAGTGAAGTAACAGGGTTGCCCTACAATGAGCAGTTCTTC. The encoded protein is CASSEVTGLPYNEQFF.